The 22 T cell receptor beta chains below come from one sample, sequenced in a study of blood T cell repertoires in COVID-19. Sequenced by immunoSEQ multiplex PCR; TCRdb stores in-frame clones only, minus some. Of about 110,000 clones in the sample, under 85% were seen once. Sequenced sample: peripheral blood. These receptors all come from a woman aged 70-85 years with acute or convalescent COVID-19.

This clone was seen only once. The chain has TRBV2 and TRBJ2-1; D call uncertain. The V end was cut by 6 bases, the J end by 2 bases, with 8 bases between. CDR1 and CDR2 (germline): SNHLY, FYNNEI. The CDR3 runs 13 residues. CDR3 sequence (DNA): TGTGCCAGCAGGCTGGGCCCCTACAATGAGCAGTTCTTC. It yields the protein CASRLGPYNEQFF.

The CDR3, as DNA: TGCGCCAGCAGCCTCACTAGCGGGGGGGCCTACAATGAGCAGTTCTTC. Protein: CASSLTSGGAYNEQFF. The V gene is TRBV4-3, the J gene TRBJ2-1, with 13 bases matching TRBD2. This CDR3 is built from 16 residues. V gave up 4 bases and J gave up 2 bases; unmatched junction bases: 2. Germline V gives CDR1 LGHNA, CDR2 YSLEER.

This chain connects TRBV5-4 to TRBJ2-5, with TRBD2 matching 7 bases. Germline CDR1 reads SGHNT; CDR2 reads YYREEE (reference sequence). This CDR3 is built from 13 residues. V gave up 6 bases and J gave up 2 bases; unmatched junction bases: 4. The CDR3 sequence: CASTNGGQETQYF. The CDR3 bases are TGTGCCAGCACCAACGGGGGGCAAGAGACCCAGTACTTC.

The V call is TRBV27, the J call TRBJ2-2, with a tentative D call TRBD2 (6 bases). The ends were cut back, 4 bases at V and 1 base at J, with 16 bases in the middle. The CDR3 consists of 17 residues. Per germline, CDR1 MNHEY and CDR2 SMNVEV (reference sequence). The CDR3 coding sequence is TGTGCCAGCAGTTCGGAGGAGGGCCCCTTGAACACCGGGGAGCTGTTTTTT. This translates into CASSSEEGPLNTGELFF.

V usage is TRBV29-1 and J usage is TRBJ2-5; D not certain. Trimming cost V 3 bases and J 5 bases, with 10 bases left between them. Looked up from germline, CDR1 is SQVTM and CDR2 is ANQGSEA. The CDR3 extends over 12 amino acids. The CDR3 DNA is TGCAGCGTTGAGGCAGGCTCGGAGACCCAGTACTTC. Translated: CSVEAGSETQYF. Full variable domain (rest looked up from reference TRBV29-1 and TRBJ2-5): SAVISQKPSRDICQRGTSLTIQCQVDSQVTMMFWYRQQPGQSLTLIATANQGSEATYESGFVIDKFPISRPNLTFSTLTVSNMSPEDSSIYLCSVEAGSETQYFGPGTRLLVL.

The genes are TRBV7-9 and TRBJ1-2; D is perhaps TRBD1 (5 bases). CDR1 SEHNR and CDR2 FQNEAQ come from the germline V gene (reference sequence). V was shortened by 0 bases and J by 4 bases, with 12 bases between the two germline ends. This CDR3 has 15 residues. The CDR3 DNA reads as TGTGCCAGCAGCTTAGCGGCCAGGGTTAGCTATGGCTACACCTTC. Translation: CASSLAARVSYGYTF.

This chain joins TRBV10-3 and TRBJ2-1; no firm D call. This CDR3 is 12 amino acids long. Looked up from germline, CDR1 is ENHRY and CDR2 is SYGVKD. Deletions cut 8 bases from V and 4 bases from J, with 9 bases between. CDR3: CAIGSSYNEQFF. The CDR3 DNA reads as TGTGCCATCGGTAGCTCATACAATGAGCAGTTCTTC.

The genes are TRBV5-5 and TRBJ1-3; D is perhaps TRBD1 (5 bases). Trimming shortened V by 4 bases and J by 0 bases, and 8 bases separated the two germline ends. The CDR3 length is 14 residues. CDR1 and CDR2 (germline): SGHKS, YYEKEE (reference sequence). For the CDR3, the DNA is TGTGCCAGCAGCCGGGGGACCTCTGGAAACACCATATATTTT. Its protein is CASSRGTSGNTIYF.

Points on this clone: Additional DNA sequences in this sample encode the identical CDR3. The chain recombines TRBV7-8 with TRBJ2-3; possible D gene TRBD2, 7 bases. The germline CDR1 and CDR2 sequences are SGHVS and FQNEAQ. Trimming took 5 bases from V and 0 from J, leaving 9 bases between them. The length of the CDR3 is 14 residues. CDR3 sequence: CASSRGASTDTQYF. CDR3 nucleotides: TGTGCCAGCAGCCGGGGGGCGAGCACAGATACGCAGTATTTT.

This clone was counted once. V usage is TRBV7-2 and J usage is TRBJ1-2; 8 nucleotides match TRBD1. Germline lookup yields CDR1 SGHTA and CDR2 FQGNSA. With V trimmed by 5 bases and J by 2 bases, 10 bases remained unmatched. This CDR3 contains 16 residues. The CDR3 spells CASSASGTGGNYGYTF. The CDR3 DNA is TGTGCCAGCAGCGCATCCGGGACAGGAGGGAACTATGGCTACACCTTC. The full variable domain, completed using reference TRBV7-2 and TRBJ1-2, is GAGVSQSPSNKVTEKGKDVELRCDPISGHTALYWYRQSLGQGLEFLIYFQGNSAPDKSGLPSDRFSAERTGGSVSTLTIQRTQQEDSAVYLCASSASGTGGNYGYTFGSGTRLTVV.

The chain uses TRBV29-1 and TRBJ2-2; D might be TRBD2 (6 bases). The CDR3 extends over 13 amino acids. Germline values: CDR1 SQVTM, CDR2 ANQGSEA. V gave up 8 bases and J gave up 2 bases, with 12 bases separating them. In nucleotides, the CDR3 is TGCAGCTGCCGGGACTCAAACACCGGGGAGCTGTTTTTT. Protein: CSCRDSNTGELFF.

This chain joins TRBV14 and TRBJ1-6, with 8 bases that match TRBD1. Germline trimming cut 5 bases from V and 1 base from J; bases unmatched to any gene: 4. CDR3 length equals 16 residues. Germline V CDR1 and CDR2: SGHDN, FVKESK. The DNA for the CDR3 is TGTGCCAGCAGCTTACAGGGGGTATCCTATAATTCACCCCTCCACTTT. Its translation: CASSLQGVSYNSPLHF. The entire variable domain, with the rest obtained from reference TRBV14 and TRBJ1-6, is as follows: EAGVTQFPSHSVIEKGQTVTLRCDPISGHDNLYWYRRVMGKEIKFLLHFVKESKQDESGMPNNRFLAERTGGTYSTLKVQPAELEDSGVYFCASSLQGVSYNSPLHFGNGTRLTVT.

V and J are TRBV7-8 and TRBJ1-1; D is unclear. V lost 5 bases, J lost 4 bases, and 11 bases lay in between. From germline, CDR1 is SGHVS and CDR2 FQNEAQ. CDR3 length: 13 amino acids. CDR3 coding DNA: TGTGCCAGCAGCAAAACAGCTCCCACTGAAGCTTTCTTT. This gives the protein CASSKTAPTEAFF.

The chain recombines TRBV11-2 with TRBJ1-3, with D perhaps TRBD1 (5 bases). From germline, CDR1 is SGHAT and CDR2 FQNNGV. CDR3 length equals 15 residues. Trimming removed 3 bases at V and 1 base at J, with 10 bases between. Here the CDR3 DNA reads TGTGCCAGCAGCTTCAACAGGCTATCTGGAAACACCATATATTTT. Protein product: CASSFNRLSGNTIYF.

V and J are TRBV5-1 and TRBJ1-2, with a possible D match to TRBD1 (5 bases). In germline, CDR1 is SGHRS, CDR2 YFSETQ. V dropped 4 bases and J dropped 6 bases, with 19 bases sitting between them. This CDR3 region has 15 residues. The CDR3 sequence: CASSTPAGGEDGYTF. Here the CDR3 DNA reads TGCGCCAGCAGCACACCGGCCGGGGGTGAGGATGGCTACACCTTC.

This chain joins TRBV19 and TRBJ1-5; TRBD1 aligns across 10 bases. Looked up from germline, CDR1 is LNHDA and CDR2 is SQIVND (reference sequence). Trimming took 3 bases from V and 4 from J; bases not matched to a gene: 3. The CDR3 length is 15 residues. CDR3 protein: CASSIGTGENQPQHF. The CDR3 coding sequence is TGTGCCAGTAGTATCGGGACAGGGGAGAATCAGCCCCAGCATTTT.

The J gene is TRBJ1-2, the V gene TRBV18; 7 nucleotides agree with TRBD1. The CDR3 has 13 amino acids. Germline V gives CDR1 KGHSH, CDR2 LQKENI. With 8 bases clipped from V and 2 bases from J, the junction kept 5 bases outside the gene matches. The CDR3 DNA is TGTGCCAGCACGGGACAGCAAAACTATGGCTACACCTTC. Protein: CASTGQQNYGYTF.

V gene TRBV27 combines with J gene TRBJ2-1, with 13 nucleotides matching TRBD2. CDR3 length: 16 residues. V lost 4 bases, J lost 7 bases, and 7 bases stayed unmatched. Germline V gene lookup returns CDR1 MNHEY and CDR2 SMNVEV (reference sequence). The CDR3 region is CASSSLLAGGLNEQFF. DNA of the CDR3: TGTGCCAGCAGTTCCTTACTAGCGGGAGGGCTTAATGAGCAGTTCTTC.

This clone was recorded a few times. This sequence joins TRBV6-5 and TRBJ2-1; the match to TRBD2 covers 8 bases. Germline-derived CDR1 and CDR2 are MNHEY and SVGAGI. This CDR3 contains 15 residues. The ends lost 4 bases at V and 4 bases at J; junction bases unmatched: 6. CDR3 nucleotide sequence: TGTGCCAGCAGTTCCCCCGGGACTAGTTACAATGAGCAGTTCTTC. Protein sequence: CASSSPGTSYNEQFF.

The J gene is TRBJ1-2, the V gene TRBV12-1. TRBV12-1 is a pseudogene locus. The CDR3 is made up of 11 amino acids. For the CDR3, the DNA is TGTGCCAGCAACCCGGAGGGCGGCTACACCTTC. Residues: CASNPEGGYTF.

The rearrangement links TRBV6-2 or TRBV6-3 to TRBJ2-7; 12 nucleotides agree with TRBD2. V dropped 6 bases and J dropped 6; count of bases not matched to a gene: 6. This CDR3 region has 14 residues. Per the germline V gene, CDR1 is MNHEY and CDR2 is SVGEGT. The CDR3, as DNA: TGTGCCAGCAGCCTGACTAGCGGGGGAGGCGAGCAGTACGTC. Protein: CASSLTSGGGEQYV.

This chain uses TRBV28 with TRBJ1-4, with D tentatively TRBD1 (6 bases). Germline V lookup: CDR1 MDHEN, CDR2 SYDVKM. The CDR3 spans 14 residues. Deletions cut 5 bases from V and 0 bases from J, with 7 bases between. The chain's CDR3 is CASSPGATNEKLFF. CDR3 DNA sequence: TGTGCCAGCAGTCCAGGGGCAACTAATGAAAAACTGTTTTTT.